These 14 T cell receptor beta chains were all obtained from the same sample, sequenced in a study of early T cells in non-severe SARS-CoV-2 infection. TCRdb recomputed calls from the 5' RACE reads with MiXCR, one row per CDR3 protein. Here the sample spans over 45,000 distinct CDR3 sequences, roughly 7.6% being singletons. The source material was whole blood, sampled at baseline. These receptors originate from an adult who was a healthcare worker with PCR-confirmed SARS-CoV-2 infection or an uninfected control (not recorded which).

This clonotype was seen ten or more times. The V and J genes are TRBV29-1 and TRBJ1-2; a possible D gene is TRBD1 (5 bases). Per the germline V gene, CDR1 is SQVTM and CDR2 is ANQGSEA. Trimming removed 7 bases from V and 1 base from J, with 7 bases in between. The CDR3 runs to 11 residues. In nucleotides, the CDR3 is TGCAGCGGAGGGGATAACTATGGCTACACCTTC. This sequence encodes CSGGDNYGYTF.

This clonotype is termed medium-sized. V gene TRBV6-5 combines with J gene TRBJ2-2, with a tentative D call TRBD1 (5 bases). The V gene lost 5 bases and the J gene lost 0 bases, with 7 bases spanning the gap. Germline V lookup: CDR1 MNHEY, CDR2 SVGAGI. The CDR3 has 14 residues. The CDR3 protein is CASSPTANTGELFF. Here the CDR3 DNA reads TGTGCCAGCAGTCCGACAGCGAACACCGGGGAGCTGTTTTTT.

The chain links TRBV5-6 to TRBJ2-5; the D gene is possibly TRBD2 (6 bases). The CDR3 spans 14 residues. The V and J ends lost 5 bases and 2 bases respectively, with 13 bases between them. Per germline, CDR1 SGHDT and CDR2 YYEEEE. CDR3 amino acids: CASRGRDFQETQYF. The CDR3, as DNA: TGTGCCAGCAGGGGCCGGGACTTTCAAGAGACCCAGTACTTC.

This clonotype is termed medium-sized. This chain joins TRBV18 and TRBJ2-5, with 10 positions matching TRBD1. CDR1 is KGHSH and CDR2 is LQKENI in the germline V gene. V gave up 0 bases and J gave up 6 bases; unmatched junction bases: 10. There are 17 residues in the CDR3. The CDR3: CASSPPPLGQGEKTQYF. The CDR3 DNA follows: TGTGCCAGCTCACCACCTCCGTTAGGACAGGGGGAGAAGACCCAGTACTTC.

This clonotype came up many times. The chain recombines TRBV6-2 or TRBV6-3 with TRBJ1-1; TRBD1 agrees at 7 bases. The CDR3 covers 15 residues. Unmatched junction bases numbered 14, after V lost 6 bases and J lost 7 bases. Germline CDR1 reads MNHEY; CDR2 reads SVGEGT. CDR3 nucleotides: TGTGCCAGCAGCCTAAAACAGGGGACGCGGGTTGAAGCTTTCTTT. Its protein is CASSLKQGTRVEAFF.

This chain joins TRBV12-3 or TRBV12-4 and TRBJ1-1; weak D call: TRBD1 (6 bases). Trimming took off 7 bases at V and 0 bases at J, with 12 bases between the two ends. The CDR3 contains 14 residues. CDR3 nucleotide sequence: TGTGCCAGCACCTGGACAGCCGTGAACACTGAAGCTTTCTTT. It translates to CASTWTAVNTEAFF.

The chain links TRBV6-5 to TRBJ1-3; no definite D call. The V gene lost 5 bases and the J gene lost 4 bases, with 12 bases spanning the gap. This CDR3 is built from 14 residues. Germline assignment: CDR1 MNHEY and CDR2 SVGAGI. The CDR3 reads CASSPGSVGNTIYF. Here the CDR3 DNA reads TGTGCCAGCAGTCCGGGAAGCGTGGGAAACACCATATATTTT.

In regard to this clonotype: With a much larger clone just one base away, this may be a read error. The rearrangement joins TRBV19 to TRBJ2-3; TRBD2 matches 7 bases. Germline values: CDR1 LNHDA, CDR2 SQIVND (reference sequence). The CDR3 contains 17 residues. CDR3 nucleotides: TGTGCCAGTAGTACAGATCTAGCGGTCAGGTCATCAGATACGCGGTATTTT. Translated, it gives CASSTDLAVRSSDTRYF.

This clonotype was counted many times. V is TRBV12-3 or TRBV12-4 and J is TRBJ2-1, with 7 bases that match TRBD2. The CDR3 extends over 13 amino acids. Unmatched junction bases numbered 3, after V lost 5 bases and J lost 5 bases. CDR3 sequence (DNA): TGTGCCAGCAGTCACGGGACTAACAATGAGCAGTTCTTC. Its protein product is CASSHGTNNEQFF.

This clonotype was detected ten times or more. This chain connects TRBV9 to TRBJ1-2; no firm D call. Germline V CDR1 and CDR2: SGDLS, YYNGEE. The CDR3 runs to 11 residues. V lost 3 bases to trimming and J lost 6 bases, with 6 bases between them. The DNA for the CDR3 is TGTGCCAGCAGCGGGGTGGATGGCTACACCTTC. This sequence encodes CASSGVDGYTF.

This clonotype was counted at least ten times. The chain links TRBV11-3 to TRBJ2-1; 12 nucleotides line up with TRBD2. The V and J ends lost 5 bases and 5 bases, in that order; junction bases with no gene match: 4. The CDR3 totals 15 residues. Germline assignment: CDR1 SGHNT and CDR2 YENEEA. The CDR3, as DNA: TGTGCCAGCAGCAAGCTAGCGGGAGGGAACAATGAGCAGTTCTTC. Its protein is CASSKLAGGNNEQFF.

At least ten counts were recorded for this clonotype. The chain links TRBV6-5 to TRBJ1-5, with no clear D. From germline, CDR1 is MNHEY and CDR2 SVGAGI. V gave up 0 bases and J gave up 9 bases, with 9 bases separating them. The CDR3 extends over 13 amino acids. CDR3 in amino acids: CASSYSDRGPQHF. The CDR3 DNA follows: TGTGCCAGCAGTTACTCTGATCGGGGGCCCCAGCATTTT.

The chain has TRBV6-2 or TRBV6-3 and TRBJ2-3; possibly TRBD1 for D (6 bases). From germline, CDR1 is MNHEY and CDR2 SVGEGT. This CDR3 comprises 14 residues. Trimming took off 2 bases at V and 3 bases at J, with 9 bases between the two ends. CDR3 loop: CASSYVRGTDTQYF. CDR3 in DNA: TGTGCCAGCAGTTACGTCAGGGGAACAGATACGCAGTATTTT.

This clonotype came up many times. This chain links TRBV20-1 with TRBJ2-7, with D perhaps TRBD2 (6 bases). V dropped 6 bases and J dropped 0 bases, with 15 bases sitting between them. CDR1 and CDR2 from the germline V gene are DFQATT and SNEGSKA (reference sequence). The CDR3 length is 14 residues. The CDR3 coding sequence is TGCAGTGCCCTACAAGCGGGCACCTCCTACGAGCAGTACTTC. Translated: CSALQAGTSYEQYF.